The 7 T cell receptor beta chains below all came from one sample that was sequenced in a study of T cell responses to AZD1222 COVID-19 vaccine. Generated by immunoSEQ multiplex PCR, the TCRdb table keeps only in-frame clones and is missing some. The repertoire holds 200,000 or so clones, roughly 93% seen once, with roughly 0.99% in the top ten. The source was peripheral blood, collected on day 0 of AZD1222 vaccination. The receptors here all came from an adult in good health.

The chain links TRBV12-3 or TRBV12-4 to TRBJ1-1, with D possibly being TRBD1 (6 bases). The V and J ends lost 7 bases and 7 bases respectively, with 16 bases between them. The CDR3 loop spans 13 amino acids. CDR3 region: CASNLGGGDEAFF. CDR3 bases: TGTGCCAGCAACTTGGGGGGCGGAGATGAAGCTTTCTTT.

V usage is TRBV10-1 and J usage is TRBJ1-2, with D tentatively TRBD1 (5 bases). The V end lost 0 bases, the J end lost 4 bases, and 6 bases lay between the germline ends. The germline CDR1 and CDR2 sequences are WNHNN and SYGVQD (reference sequence). The CDR3 has 13 amino acids. CDR3 sequence reads: CASSESGGYGYTF. The CDR3 DNA is TGCGCCAGCAGTGAGTCCGGGGGCTATGGCTACACCTTC.

The chain carries TRBV2 and TRBJ1-1, with 9 bases lining up with TRBD1. The CDR3 is 14 residues long. Per the germline V gene, CDR1 is SNHLY and CDR2 is FYNNEI. V gave up 6 bases and J gave up 3 bases; unmatched junction bases: 5. The CDR3: CASRTGGRYTEAFF. The DNA of the CDR3 is TGTGCCAGCAGAACAGGGGGCAGGTACACTGAAGCTTTCTTT.

This clone was detected only once. The J gene is TRBJ2-7, the V gene TRBV5-6; D is undetermined. The germline V and J ends were trimmed by 0 bases and 1 base, with 11 bases remaining between them. Germline-derived CDR1 and CDR2 are SGHDT and YYEEEE. The CDR3 consists of 15 residues. The DNA for the CDR3 is TGTGCCAGCAGCTTGGCCTCGGGCGGTTCCTACGAGCAGTACTTC. Its protein product is CASSLASGGSYEQYF. Full variable domain (missing parts from reference TRBV5-6 and TRBJ2-7): DAGVTQSPTHLIKTRGQQVTLRCSPKSGHDTVSWYQQALGQGPQFIFQYYEEEERQRGNFPDRFSGHQFPNYSSELNVNALLLGDSALYLCASSLASGGSYEQYFGPGTRLTVT.

V is TRBV27 and J is TRBJ1-6; D call uncertain. The CDR3 extends over 15 amino acids. Between the trimmed V and J ends, which lost 3 bases and 0 bases, there was a span of 6 bases. The germline V gene has CDR1 MNHEY and CDR2 SMNVEV (reference sequence). The chain's CDR3 is CASSLRNSYNSPLHF. The CDR3, as DNA: TGTGCCAGCAGTTTGAGGAACTCCTATAATTCACCCCTCCACTTT.

The V call is TRBV4-2, the J call TRBJ1-2; D may be TRBD1 (5 bases). This CDR3 contains 15 residues. The germline gives CDR1 LGHNA, CDR2 YNFKEQ. Deletions cut 4 bases from V and 6 bases from J, with 18 bases between. The CDR3 DNA is TGTGCCAGCAGCCCCACTTGGGCAGGGAGCGATGGCTACACCTTC. Its translation: CASSPTWAGSDGYTF.

The gene calls are TRBV7-3 and TRBJ2-2; 13 bases map to TRBD2. This CDR3 spans 15 amino acids. V lost 5 bases and J lost 5; bases outside the gene matches: 2. CDR1 SGHTA and CDR2 FQGTGA come from the germline V gene. This chain's CDR3 is CASSRTSGGTGELFF. The CDR3 DNA reads TGTGCCAGCAGCCGGACTAGCGGGGGAACCGGGGAGCTGTTTTTT.